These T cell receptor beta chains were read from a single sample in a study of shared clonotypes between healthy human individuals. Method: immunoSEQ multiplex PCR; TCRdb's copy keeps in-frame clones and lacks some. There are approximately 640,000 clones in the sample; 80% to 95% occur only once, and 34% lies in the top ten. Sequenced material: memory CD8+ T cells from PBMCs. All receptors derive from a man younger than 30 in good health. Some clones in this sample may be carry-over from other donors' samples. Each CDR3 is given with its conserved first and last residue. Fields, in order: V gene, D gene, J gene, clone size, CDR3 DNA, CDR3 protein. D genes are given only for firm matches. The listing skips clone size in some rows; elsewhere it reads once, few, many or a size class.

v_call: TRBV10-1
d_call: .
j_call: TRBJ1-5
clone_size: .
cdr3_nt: TGCGCCAGCAGTGATAGTTGGAATCAGCCCCAGCATTTT
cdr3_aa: CASSDSWNQPQHF

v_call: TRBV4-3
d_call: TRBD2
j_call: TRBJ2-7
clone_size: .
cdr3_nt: TGCGCCAGCAGCCAAGGCAACTGGCGGGAGGGCCGTTCCGACGAGCAGTACTTC
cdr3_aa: CASSQGNWREGRSDEQYF

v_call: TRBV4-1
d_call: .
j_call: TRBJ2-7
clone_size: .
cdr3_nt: TGCGCCAGCAGCCCCTATCCGGAGTCCTACGAGCAGTACTTC
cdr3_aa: CASSPYPESYEQYF

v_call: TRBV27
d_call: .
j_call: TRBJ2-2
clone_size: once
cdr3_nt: TGTGCCAGCTTTGAGGGGGGACGGGGCGCCGGGGAGCTGTTTTTT
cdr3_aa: CASFEGGRGAGELFF

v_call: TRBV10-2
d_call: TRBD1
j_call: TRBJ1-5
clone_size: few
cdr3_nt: TGCGCCAGCAGACTCGACAGGGACCATCAGCCCCAGCATTTT
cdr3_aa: CASRLDRDHQPQHF

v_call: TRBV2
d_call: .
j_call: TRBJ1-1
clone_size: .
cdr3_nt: TGTGCCAGCAGTGAGTTCCGGGGAGTCACTGAAGCTTTCTTT
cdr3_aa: CASSEFRGVTEAFF

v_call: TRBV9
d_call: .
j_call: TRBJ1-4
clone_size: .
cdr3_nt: TGTGCCAGCAGCGTAGCTGAGGGACGGCTAAATGAAAAACTGTTTTTT
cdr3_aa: CASSVAEGRLNEKLFF

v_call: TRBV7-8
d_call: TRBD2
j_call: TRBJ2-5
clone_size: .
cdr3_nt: TGTGCCAGCAGCCCGGGACTAGCGGGAGGGCATTTCGAAGAGACCCAGTACTTC
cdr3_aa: CASSPGLAGGHFEETQYF

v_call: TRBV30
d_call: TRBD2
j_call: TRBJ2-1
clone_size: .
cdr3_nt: TGTGCCTGGAGTCTGGGGGGGAGCTCCTACAATGAGCAGTTCTTC
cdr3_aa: CAWSLGGSSYNEQFF

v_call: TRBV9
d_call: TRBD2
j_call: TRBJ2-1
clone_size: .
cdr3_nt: TGTGCCAGCAGCGTAGCGGGAGGGCCCTACAATGAGCAGTTCTTC
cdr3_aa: CASSVAGGPYNEQFF

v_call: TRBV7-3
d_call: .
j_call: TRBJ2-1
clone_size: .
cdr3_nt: TGTGCCAGCAGCTTATCTGGCTGGAGCTCCTACAATGAGCAGTTCTTC
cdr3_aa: CASSLSGWSSYNEQFF

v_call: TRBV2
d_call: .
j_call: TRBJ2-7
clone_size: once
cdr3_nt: TGTGCCAGCAGCATCCGGGACGCATCCCGCGAGCAGTACTTC
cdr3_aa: CASSIRDASREQYF

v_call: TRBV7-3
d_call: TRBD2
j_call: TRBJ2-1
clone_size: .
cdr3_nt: TGTGCCAGCAGCCCTCTAGCGGGAGGGCCTATTGATGAGCAGTTCTTC
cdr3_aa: CASSPLAGGPIDEQFF

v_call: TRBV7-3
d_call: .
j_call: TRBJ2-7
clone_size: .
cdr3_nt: TGTGCCAGCAGCCCTTCTGGGGGGACCTACGAGCAGTACTTC
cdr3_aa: CASSPSGGTYEQYF

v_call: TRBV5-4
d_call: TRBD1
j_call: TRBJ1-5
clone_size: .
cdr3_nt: TGTGCCAGCAGCGCGGGACAGTTCAATCAGCCCCAGCATTTT
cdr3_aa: CASSAGQFNQPQHF

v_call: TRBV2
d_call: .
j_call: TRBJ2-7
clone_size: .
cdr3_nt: TGTGCCAGCAGTGAAGCGCGGACATTAAGTGGGAACGAGCAGTACTTC
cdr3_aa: CASSEARTLSGNEQYF

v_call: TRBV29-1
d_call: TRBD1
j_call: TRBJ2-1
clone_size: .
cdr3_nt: TGCAGCGTAAACGCCGGGACAGGCGATTACAATGAGCAGTTCTTC
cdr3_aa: CSVNAGTGDYNEQFF

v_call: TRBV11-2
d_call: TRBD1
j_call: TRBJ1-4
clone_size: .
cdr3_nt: TGTGCCAGCAGCCTAGCGACAGGGGTTAATGAAAAACTGTTTTTT
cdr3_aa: CASSLATGVNEKLFF

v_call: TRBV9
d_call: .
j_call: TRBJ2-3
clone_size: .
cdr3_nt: TGTGCCAGCAGCAGCAGGGGTGTATCAGATACGCAGTATTTT
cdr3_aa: CASSSRGVSDTQYF

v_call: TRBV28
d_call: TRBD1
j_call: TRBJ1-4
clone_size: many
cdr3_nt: TGTGCCAGCAGGTTAGAAGACAGGGCTAATGAAAAACTGTTTTTT
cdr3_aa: CASRLEDRANEKLFF

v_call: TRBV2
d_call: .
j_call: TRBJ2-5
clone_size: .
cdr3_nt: TGTGCCAGCAGTGGGGGGACGGCCTCGGGCCAGTACTTC
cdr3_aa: CASSGGTASGQYF

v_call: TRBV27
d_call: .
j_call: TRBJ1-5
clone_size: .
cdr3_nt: TGTGCCAGCAGTTTTATTGGCGGTGATCAGCCCCAGCATTTT
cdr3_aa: CASSFIGGDQPQHF

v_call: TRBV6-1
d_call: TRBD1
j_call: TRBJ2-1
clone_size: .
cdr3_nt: TGTGCCAGTGAAGACAGGGGGCTATACAATGAGCAGTTCTTC
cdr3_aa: CASEDRGLYNEQFF

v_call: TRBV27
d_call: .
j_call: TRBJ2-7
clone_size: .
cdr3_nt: TGTGCCAGCAGTTATAGCGGAACCGGGGCAGACGAGCAGTACTTC
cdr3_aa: CASSYSGTGADEQYF

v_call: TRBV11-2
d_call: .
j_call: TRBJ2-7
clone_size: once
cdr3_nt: TGTGCCAGCAGCTTGGGGGCCTCCTACGAGCAGTACTTC
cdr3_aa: CASSLGASYEQYF

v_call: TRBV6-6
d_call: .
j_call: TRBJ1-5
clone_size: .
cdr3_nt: TGTGCCAGCGAACCTCTAGGACAGATTAATCAGCCCCAGCATTTT
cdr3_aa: CASEPLGQINQPQHF

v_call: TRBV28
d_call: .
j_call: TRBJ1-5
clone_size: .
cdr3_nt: TGTGCCAGCAGCACGGACGGACGTCGGCAGCCCCAGCATTTT
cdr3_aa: CASSTDGRRQPQHF

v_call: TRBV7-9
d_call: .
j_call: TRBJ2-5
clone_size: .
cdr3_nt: TGTGCCAGCAGCCCCTGGACAGAGCCAGAGACCCAGTACTTC
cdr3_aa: CASSPWTEPETQYF

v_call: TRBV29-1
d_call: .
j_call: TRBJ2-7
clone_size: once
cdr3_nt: TGCAGCGCCTCGGGGGCCTACGAGCAGTACTTC
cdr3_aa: CSASGAYEQYF

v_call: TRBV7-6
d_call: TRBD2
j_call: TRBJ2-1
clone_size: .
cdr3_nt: TGTGCCAGCAGCCCCCACCCCATACTTCTCGGCGGGACTACTACCAATGAGCAGTTCTTC
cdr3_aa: CASSPHPILLGGTTTNEQFF

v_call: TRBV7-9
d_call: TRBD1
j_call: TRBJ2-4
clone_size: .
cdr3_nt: TGTGCCAGCAGCTTTCCCCCCGTGAAGGGGGCGAGCATTCAGTACTTC
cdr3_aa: CASSFPPVKGASIQYF

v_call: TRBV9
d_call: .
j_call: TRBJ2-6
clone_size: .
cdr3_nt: TGTGCCAGCAGCGCGGGGGCTGGGGCCAACGTCCTGACTTTC
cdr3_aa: CASSAGAGANVLTF

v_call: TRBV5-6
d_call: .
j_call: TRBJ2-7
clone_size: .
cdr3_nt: TGTGCCAGCAGCCCGACGGACTGGGGGCCCTACGAGCAGTACTTC
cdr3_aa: CASSPTDWGPYEQYF

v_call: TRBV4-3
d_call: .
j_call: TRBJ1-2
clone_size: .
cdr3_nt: TGCGCCAGCAGCCAATATTCGACGGGACACCTTAACTATGGCTACACCTTC
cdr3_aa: CASSQYSTGHLNYGYTF

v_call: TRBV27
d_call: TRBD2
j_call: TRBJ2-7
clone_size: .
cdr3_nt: TGTGCCAGCGGTAGCGGGAACTCCTACGAGCAGTACTTC
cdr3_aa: CASGSGNSYEQYF

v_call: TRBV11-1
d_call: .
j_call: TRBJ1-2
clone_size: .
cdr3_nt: TGTGCCAGCAGCCTTCCAAGGGGCTATGGCTACACCTTC
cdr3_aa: CASSLPRGYGYTF

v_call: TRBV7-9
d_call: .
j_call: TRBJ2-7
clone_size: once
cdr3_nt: TGTGCCAGCAGCGTGGGAGGCGGGTACGAGCAGTACTTC
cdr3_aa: CASSVGGGYEQYF

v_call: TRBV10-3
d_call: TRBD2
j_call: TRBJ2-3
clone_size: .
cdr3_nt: TGTGCCATCAGTGAGATGGCTAGCGGGAGGCAAGTCGTGACAGATACGCAGTATTTT
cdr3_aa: CAISEMASGRQVVTDTQYF

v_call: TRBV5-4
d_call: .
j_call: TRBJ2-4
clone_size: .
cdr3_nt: TGTGCCAGCAGCACGGAGTTCGCCAAAAACATTCAGTACTTC
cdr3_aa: CASSTEFAKNIQYF

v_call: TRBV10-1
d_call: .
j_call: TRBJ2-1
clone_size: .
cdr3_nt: TGCGCCAGCAGTGACCCCGGGGGAAGCTCCTACAATGAGCAGTTCTTC
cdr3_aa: CASSDPGGSSYNEQFF

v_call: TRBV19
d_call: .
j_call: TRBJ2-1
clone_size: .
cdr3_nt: TGTGCCAGTAGTGCGAAGTCGGGGCTGGCGGTCCATGAGCAGTTCTTC
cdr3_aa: CASSAKSGLAVHEQFF

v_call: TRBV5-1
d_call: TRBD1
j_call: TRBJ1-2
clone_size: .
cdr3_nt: TGCGCCAGCAGCTTGGGTGTAGACCCGGGACAGCCCTATGGCTACACCTTC
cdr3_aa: CASSLGVDPGQPYGYTF

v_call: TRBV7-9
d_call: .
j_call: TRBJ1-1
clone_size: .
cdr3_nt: TGTGCCAGCAGCGCGGAGCTGAACACTGAAGCTTTCTTT
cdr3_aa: CASSAELNTEAFF

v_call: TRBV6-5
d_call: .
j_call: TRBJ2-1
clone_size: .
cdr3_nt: TGTGCCAGCTCTCCAGGGGGGATCAATGAGCAGTTCTTC
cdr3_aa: CASSPGGINEQFF

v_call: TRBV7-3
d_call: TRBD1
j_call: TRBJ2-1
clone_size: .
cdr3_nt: TGTGCCAGCAGCCAAACCGGGACAGCTACTGGATATGAGCAGTTCTTC
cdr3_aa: CASSQTGTATGYEQFF

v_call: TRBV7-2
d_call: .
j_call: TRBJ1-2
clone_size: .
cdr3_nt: TGTGCCAGCAGCCCAGCGCGGGCAGGACCACCGACGGACTATGGCTACACCTTC
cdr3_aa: CASSPARAGPPTDYGYTF

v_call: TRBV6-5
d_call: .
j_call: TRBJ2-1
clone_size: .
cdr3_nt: TGTGCCAGCAGCCTCGTTGAGCGACACTACAATGAGCAGTTCTTC
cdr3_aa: CASSLVERHYNEQFF

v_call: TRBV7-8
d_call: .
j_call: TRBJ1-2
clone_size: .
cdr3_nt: TGTGCCAGCAAGTTGGGGAGGGACCCTATCCGTTATGGCTACACCTTC
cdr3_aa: CASKLGRDPIRYGYTF

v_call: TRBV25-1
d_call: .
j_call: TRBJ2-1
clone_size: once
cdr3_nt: TGTGCCAGCAGTGACGGAGTTAGTCCCTACAATGAGCAGTTCTTC
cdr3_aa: CASSDGVSPYNEQFF